This TCR beta chain was retrieved from a study of blood T cell repertoires in COVID-19. The overall study: Some COVID-19 samples were acute and others convalescent; all came from the United States, Italy and Spain.

Authors' methods: How many nucleated cells were present was estimated from reference gene primer amplification. The protocol was immunoSEQ multiplex PCR, while the TCRdb copy is restricted to in-frame clones and leaves out a portion. That table is the source of V, J and clone size, and D and trimming were worked out from the DNA. The table lists about 260,000 clones, about 85% of them singletons, with roughly 4% in the top ten. CDR3 length equals 15 residues. J gave up 3 bases and V 4 bases, and 4 bases lay outside the gene matches. Looked up from germline, CDR1 is LGHNA and CDR2 is YNFKEQ. The specimen sequenced was peripheral blood. This TCR came from a man in his 60s with acute or convalescent COVID-19. The chain carries TRBV4-2 and TRBJ2-7; 12 bases line up with TRBD2. The CDR3 loop reads CASSPGLAGSYEQYF. CDR3 nucleotide sequence: TGTGCCAGCAGCCCCGGACTAGCGGGGAGCTACGAGCAGTACTTC.